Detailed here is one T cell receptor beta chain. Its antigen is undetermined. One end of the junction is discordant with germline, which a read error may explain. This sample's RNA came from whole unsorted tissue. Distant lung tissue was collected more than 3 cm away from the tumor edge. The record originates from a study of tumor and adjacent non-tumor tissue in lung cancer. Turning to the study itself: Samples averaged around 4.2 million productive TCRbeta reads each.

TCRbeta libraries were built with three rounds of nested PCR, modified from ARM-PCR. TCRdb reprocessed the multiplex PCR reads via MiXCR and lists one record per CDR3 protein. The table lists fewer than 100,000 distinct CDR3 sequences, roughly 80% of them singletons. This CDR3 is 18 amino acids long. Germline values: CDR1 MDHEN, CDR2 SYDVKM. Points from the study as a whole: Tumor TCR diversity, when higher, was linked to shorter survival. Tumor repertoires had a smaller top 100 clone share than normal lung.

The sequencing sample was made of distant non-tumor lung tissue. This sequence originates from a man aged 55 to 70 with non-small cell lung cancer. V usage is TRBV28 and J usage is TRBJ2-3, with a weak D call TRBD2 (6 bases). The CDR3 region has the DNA TGTGTCAGCAGTTTCTTAGCTAGCGATCCACGGAGTACAGATACGCATTATTTT. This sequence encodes CVSSFLASDPRSTDTHYF. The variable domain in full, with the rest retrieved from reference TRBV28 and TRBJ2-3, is DVKVTQSSRYLVKRTGEKVFLECVQDMDHENMFWYRQDPGLGLRLIYFSYDVKMKEKGDIPEGYSVSREKKERFSLILESASTNQTSMYLCVSSFLASDPRSTDTHYFGPGTRLTVL.